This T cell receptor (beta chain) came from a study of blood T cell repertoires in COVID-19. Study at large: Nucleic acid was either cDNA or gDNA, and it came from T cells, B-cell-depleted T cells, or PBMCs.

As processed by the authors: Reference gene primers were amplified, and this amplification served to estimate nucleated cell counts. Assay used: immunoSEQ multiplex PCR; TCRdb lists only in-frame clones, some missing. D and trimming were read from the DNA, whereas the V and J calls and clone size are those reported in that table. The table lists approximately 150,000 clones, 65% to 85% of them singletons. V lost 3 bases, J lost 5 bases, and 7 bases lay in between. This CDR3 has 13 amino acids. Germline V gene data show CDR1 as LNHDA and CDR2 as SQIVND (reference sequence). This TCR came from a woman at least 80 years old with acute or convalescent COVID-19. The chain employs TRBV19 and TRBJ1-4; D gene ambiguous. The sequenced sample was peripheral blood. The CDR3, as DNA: TGTGCCAGTAGTATCCGTCTAAATGAAAAACTGTTTTTT. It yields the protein CASSIRLNEKLFF.